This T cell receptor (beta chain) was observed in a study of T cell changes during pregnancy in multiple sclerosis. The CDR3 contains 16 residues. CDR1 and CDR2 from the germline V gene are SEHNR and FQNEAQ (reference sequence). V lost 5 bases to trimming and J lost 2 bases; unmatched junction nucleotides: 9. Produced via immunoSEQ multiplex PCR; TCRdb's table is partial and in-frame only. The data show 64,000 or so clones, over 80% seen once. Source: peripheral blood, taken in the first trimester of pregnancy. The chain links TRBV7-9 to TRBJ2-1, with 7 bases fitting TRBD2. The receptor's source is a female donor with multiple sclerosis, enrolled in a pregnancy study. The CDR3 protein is CASSAATGGTYNEQFF. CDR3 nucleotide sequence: TGTGCCAGCAGCGCGGCTACGGGAGGAACCTACAATGAGCAGTTCTTC.